These 16 T cell receptor beta chains originate from one sample sequenced in a study of Ad26.COV2.S vaccination and SARS-CoV-2 variants. Treatment defined: roughly 19 received Ad26.COV2.S at low or high dose, single or two shots; 5 received placebo; per-sample allocation not given. Sampling was done on day 63 after the first vaccine or placebo injection. The data were produced by immunoSEQ multiplex PCR, yet TCRdb's version contains in-frame clones alone and is incomplete. The sample yields approximately 240,000 clones, 85% to 90% seen once. The sample in question was peripheral blood, obtained in a trial of Ad26.COV2.S vaccine versus placebo. These TCRs come from a person aged 18-65 years who received the Ad26.COV2.S COVID-19 vaccine or a placebo.

This CDR3 is CATSEGSYEQYF. CDR3 DNA: TGTGCCACCAGTGAAGGGTCCTACGAGCAGTACTTC. V and J are TRBV24-1 and TRBJ2-7; D is unresolved. V was clipped by 4 bases and J by 1 base, with 4 bases between them. This CDR3 spans 12 amino acids. CDR1 is KGHDR and CDR2 is SFDVKD in the germline V gene.

The rearrangement uses TRBV4-2 and TRBJ2-1; 7 bases are a match to TRBD1. The J segment lost 6 bases and the V segment lost 1 base, leaving 6 bases of the junction unmatched. Germline loops: CDR1 LGHNA, CDR2 YNFKEQ. This CDR3 region has 15 residues. CDR3 bases: TGTGCCAGCAGCCAAGTGCAGGGGGTTGGCAATGAGCAGTTCTTC. Encoded protein: CASSQVQGVGNEQFF.

This chain connects TRBV9 to TRBJ2-7; 13 nucleotides align to TRBD2. This CDR3 is built from 15 residues. Germline trimming cut 3 bases from V and 6 bases from J; bases unmatched to any gene: 6. Germline V CDR1 and CDR2: SGDLS, YYNGEE. This CDR3 reads CASSGTGLAGREQYF. The DNA for the CDR3 is TGTGCCAGCAGCGGAACGGGACTAGCGGGGCGCGAGCAGTACTTC.

V gene TRBV19 combines with J gene TRBJ2-6, with TRBD1 matching 8 bases. The CDR3 is 19 residues long. Germline V gene sequence: CDR1 LNHDA, CDR2 SQIVND (reference sequence). After removal of 3 bases from V and 0 bases from J, the junction contained 10 bases not matched to a gene. The CDR3 reads CASSIDAQGALSGANVLTF. The CDR3 DNA is TGTGCCAGTAGTATCGACGCGCAGGGGGCACTCTCTGGGGCCAACGTCCTGACTTTC.

The V call is TRBV19, the J call TRBJ1-4; TRBD1 matches at 7 bases. The CDR3 has 16 residues. The trim removed 5 bases at V and 1 base at J, leaving 7 bases unmatched. Germline values: CDR1 LNHDA, CDR2 SQIVND (reference sequence). The CDR3 sequence is CASSVVGQRTNEKLFF. In nucleotides, the CDR3 is TGTGCCAGTAGTGTAGTGGGACAGCGAACTAATGAAAAACTGTTTTTT.

The genes are TRBV6-4 and TRBJ1-1, with unresolved D. The V end was cut by 0 bases, the J end by 0 bases, with 2 bases between. Germline V gene sequence: CDR1 MRHNA, CDR2 SNTAGT. The CDR3 is 13 residues long. CDR3 sequence reads: CASSDSLNTEAFF. In nucleotides, the CDR3 is TGTGCCAGCAGTGACTCGCTGAACACTGAAGCTTTCTTT.

The rearrangement uses TRBV7-9 and TRBJ1-2; tentative D call: TRBD1 (6 bases). Germline V CDR1 and CDR2: SEHNR, FQNEAQ (reference sequence). V lost 4 bases to trimming and J lost 4 bases, with 19 bases between them. This CDR3 spans 16 amino acids. DNA of the CDR3: TGTGCCAGCAGCTGGGCGGTGAGGGGGATTCTCTATGGCTACACCTTC. It yields the protein CASSWAVRGILYGYTF.

This rearrangement joins TRBV30 to TRBJ1-2, with 8 bases aligning to TRBD1. This CDR3 has 14 amino acids. Unmatched junction bases numbered 10, after V lost 4 bases and J lost 6 bases. Germline-derived CDR1 and CDR2 are GTSNPN and SVGIG (reference sequence). CDR3 sequence: CAWTMGQGANGYTF. The DNA for the CDR3 is TGTGCCTGGACCATGGGGCAGGGGGCGAATGGCTACACCTTC.

The chain uses TRBV5-8 and TRBJ1-1, with 10 bases lining up with TRBD1. Germline values: CDR1 SGHTS, CDR2 YDEGEE. Trimming removed 4 bases from V and 5 bases from J; junction bases left unmatched: 2. The CDR3 runs to 13 residues. CDR3 protein: CASSGTGVTEAFF. The CDR3 nucleotides read TGTGCCAGCAGCGGGACAGGGGTGACTGAAGCTTTCTTT.

CDR3 in amino acids: CASSLNGQPREKLFF. CDR3 bases: TGTGCCAGCAGCCTTAACGGACAGCCGAGGGAAAAACTGTTTTTT. V is TRBV4-2 and J is TRBJ1-4; maybe TRBD1 (6 bases). There are 15 residues in the CDR3. With 4 bases removed from V and 8 bases from J, the gap between germline ends came to 17 bases. Germline CDR1 reads LGHNA; CDR2 reads YNFKEQ.

The chain recombines TRBV18 with TRBJ1-1; D is uncertain. Trimming cost V 1 base and J 0 bases, with 9 bases left between them. The V gene's germline CDR1 is KGHSH and CDR2 LQKENI. The CDR3 is 15 amino acids. CDR3 loop: CASSPRGLMNTEAFF. The CDR3, as DNA: TGTGCCAGCTCACCACGTGGACTGATGAACACTGAAGCTTTCTTT.

The chain is built from TRBV11-2 and TRBJ1-1; tentatively, D is TRBD1 (5 bases). From germline, CDR1 is SGHAT and CDR2 FQNNGV. Trimming removed 1 base from V and 3 bases from J, with 18 bases in between. The CDR3 is 17 amino acids. CDR3 region: CASSLGARSRGDTEAFF. CDR3 bases: TGTGCCAGCAGCTTAGGGGCGCGGAGCAGAGGGGACACTGAAGCTTTCTTT.

This chain connects TRBV4-2 to TRBJ1-6; D call uncertain. The germline CDR1 and CDR2 sequences are LGHNA and YNFKEQ. This CDR3 contains 15 residues. V lost 0 bases and J 5 bases, leaving 8 bases between the germline ends. CDR3 nucleotide sequence: TGTGCCAGCAGCCAAGACAGGTCGGATAATTCACCCCTCCACTTT. Protein: CASSQDRSDNSPLHF.

The chain employs TRBV7-2 and TRBJ1-3; no firm D call. Germline V gene data show CDR1 as SGHTA and CDR2 as FQGNSA. CDR3 length equals 13 residues. The germline V and J ends were trimmed by 2 bases and 2 bases, with 4 bases remaining between them. The CDR3 coding sequence is TGTGCCAGCAGCTTAAACCCTGGAAACACCATATATTTT. It specifies CASSLNPGNTIYF.

The chain couples TRBV19 to TRBJ1-2; D possibly corresponds to TRBD1 (5 bases). The CDR3 runs 12 residues. Trimming removed 9 bases from V and 4 bases from J, with 12 bases in between. CDR1 and CDR2 (germline): LNHDA, SQIVND (reference sequence). Here the CDR3 DNA reads TGTGCCAGCATGGGGGATTTCTATGGCTACACCTTC. Its translation: CASMGDFYGYTF.

The chain links TRBV5-6 to TRBJ1-2; TRBD1 matches 7 bases. The CDR3 contains 15 residues. The J segment lost 10 bases and the V segment lost 0 bases, leaving 12 bases of the junction unmatched. From germline, CDR1 is SGHDT and CDR2 YYEEEE. The CDR3 region is CASSLVGGGAFIYTF. The CDR3 coding sequence is TGTGCCAGCAGCTTGGTGGGAGGGGGCGCTTTTATCTACACCTTC.